This T cell receptor beta chain was documented in a study of blood T cell repertoires in COVID-19. Study overall: The United States, Italy and Spain provided the acute and convalescent COVID-19 samples. From T cells, B-cell-depleted T cells, or PBMCs came the material, which was cDNA or gDNA.

Here immunoSEQ multiplex PCR was the method, and the copy in TCRdb shows in-frame clones only, minus some. The table records some 120,000 clones, around four fifths of them present only once. This clone was recorded a few times. Germline CDR1 ENHRY, CDR2 SYGVKD. The CDR3 has 13 residues. Trimming removed 4 bases at V and 3 bases at J, with 9 bases between. Sequencing was carried out using peripheral blood. This clonotype was obtained from a human donor in a cohort sampled during active COVID-19. The chain is built from TRBV10-3 and TRBJ1-2; D may be TRBD1 (6 bases). The DNA of the CDR3 is TGTGCCATCAGTGTGGACAGAGACTATGGCTACACCTTC. It is translated as CAISVDRDYGYTF.